These 9 T cell receptor beta chains were all obtained from the same sample, sequenced in a study of T cells after yellow fever vaccination. TCRdb re-derived calls from the 5' RACE reads in MiXCR, one entry per CDR3 protein. This table has almost 600,000 distinct CDR3 sequences, roughly 13% appearing once. The sequenced sample was PBMCs, obtained on the day of the yellow fever booster vaccination. The receptor set was obtained from a young man who received the YFV17D yellow fever vaccine.

The rearrangement uses TRBV10-3 and TRBJ1-6, with D uncertain. Trimming stripped 8 bases from V and 6 bases from J, with 11 bases between. CDR3 length: 13 amino acids. Germline-derived CDR1 and CDR2 are ENHRY and SYGVKD. As DNA, the CDR3 is TGTGCCATCGGAGGACTGAGTAATTCACCCCTCCACTTT. Translation: CAIGGLSNSPLHF.

The chain joins TRBV3-1 to TRBJ2-7, with a tentative D call TRBD1 (6 bases). CDR3 size: 11 residues. Germline loops: CDR1 LGHDT, CDR2 YNNKEL (reference sequence). With 6 bases removed from V and 5 bases from J, the gap between germline ends came to 8 bases. CDR3 sequence: CASRTGHEQYF. CDR3 bases: TGTGCCAGCAGGACAGGACACGAGCAGTACTTC.

This clonotype showed up many times. This sequence joins TRBV9 and TRBJ2-1; 12 bases line up with TRBD2. The CDR3 sequence is 15 residues long. Unmatched junction bases numbered 1, after V lost 3 bases and J lost 3 bases. Germline V gene data show CDR1 as SGDLS and CDR2 as YYNGEE. CDR3 DNA sequence: TGTGCCAGCAGCGCGACTAGCGGGAGCTACAATGAGCAGTTCTTC. This translates into CASSATSGSYNEQFF.

This rearrangement joins TRBV5-6 to TRBJ2-1; TRBD1 matches 7 bases. V dropped 5 bases and J dropped 8; count of bases not matched to a gene: 4. The CDR3 runs 12 residues. The germline gives CDR1 SGHDT, CDR2 YYEEEE. CDR3 in DNA: TGTGCCAGCAGATACAGGGGCCATGAGCAGTTCTTC. As protein: CASRYRGHEQFF.

This clonotype has just a few counts. This rearrangement joins TRBV5-1 to TRBJ2-5, with a tentative D call TRBD2 (5 bases). The germline V gene encodes CDR1 SGHRS and CDR2 YFSETQ. The germline V and J ends were trimmed by 0 bases and 5 bases, with 11 bases remaining between them. The CDR3 is 14 amino acids. The CDR3: CASSLGLRGETQYF. In DNA form, the CDR3 reads TGCGCCAGCAGCTTGGGACTCCGCGGGGAGACCCAGTACTTC.

This clonotype was picked up a small number of times. Here the CDR3 reads CASKRGDVRSEQFF. The CDR3 region has the DNA TGTGCCAGTAAAAGGGGCGACGTACGGAGCGAGCAGTTCTTC. The V call is TRBV19, the J call TRBJ2-1; perhaps TRBD1 as D (5 bases). CDR3 length equals 14 residues. V lost 7 bases and J lost 10, with 20 bases in between. The germline V gene encodes CDR1 LNHDA and CDR2 SQIVND (reference sequence). Using reference TRBV19 and TRBJ2-1 for the parts outside the CDR3, the full variable domain is DGGITQSPKYLFRKEGQNVTLSCEQNLNHDAMYWYRQDPGQGLRLIYYSQIVNDFQKGDIAEGYSVSREKKESFPLTVTSAQKNPTAFYLCASKRGDVRSEQFFGPGTRLTVL.

This clonotype has ten or more counts. The CDR3 reads CASSQDYRGGELFF. For the CDR3, the DNA is TGCGCCAGCAGCCAAGACTACAGGGGCGGGGAGCTGTTTTTT. The J gene is TRBJ2-2, the V gene TRBV4-3; 7 positions agree with TRBD1. CDR1 and CDR2 (germline): LGHNA, YSLEER. The CDR3 spans 14 residues. After removal of 0 bases from V and 7 bases from J, the junction contained 2 bases not matched to a gene.

This clonotype was picked up a small number of times. The gene calls are TRBV29-1 and TRBJ1-4, with 7 bases identical to TRBD1. Germline V gene data show CDR1 as SQVTM and CDR2 as ANQGSEA. V gave up 6 bases and J gave up 4 bases; unmatched junction bases: 5. This CDR3 spans 13 amino acids. The CDR3 spells CSVQQGSNEKLFF. CDR3 DNA sequence: TGCAGCGTGCAACAGGGGAGTAATGAAAAACTGTTTTTT.

This clonotype came up a few times. The chain is built from TRBV20-1 and TRBJ2-1, with 9 bases identical to TRBD2. Trimming took 1 base from V and 7 from J; bases not matched to a gene: 8. This CDR3 is 15 amino acids long. Germline V gene lookup returns CDR1 DFQATT and CDR2 SNEGSKA (reference sequence). The CDR3 bases are TGCAGTGCTAGAGTCGGCCTAGCGGGGCCTAATGAGCAGTTCTTC. Its protein is CSARVGLAGPNEQFF.